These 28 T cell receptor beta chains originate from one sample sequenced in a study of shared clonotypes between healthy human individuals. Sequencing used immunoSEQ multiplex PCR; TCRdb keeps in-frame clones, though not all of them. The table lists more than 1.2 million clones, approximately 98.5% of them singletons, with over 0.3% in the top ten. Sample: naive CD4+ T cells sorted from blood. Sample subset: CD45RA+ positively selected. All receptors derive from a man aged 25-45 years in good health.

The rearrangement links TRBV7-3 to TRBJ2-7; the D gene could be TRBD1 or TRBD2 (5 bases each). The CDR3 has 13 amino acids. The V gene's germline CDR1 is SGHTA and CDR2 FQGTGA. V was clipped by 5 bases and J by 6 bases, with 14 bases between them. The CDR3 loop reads CASSRDLRVEQYF. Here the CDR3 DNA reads TGTGCCAGCAGCAGGGACCTTCGGGTCGAGCAGTACTTC.

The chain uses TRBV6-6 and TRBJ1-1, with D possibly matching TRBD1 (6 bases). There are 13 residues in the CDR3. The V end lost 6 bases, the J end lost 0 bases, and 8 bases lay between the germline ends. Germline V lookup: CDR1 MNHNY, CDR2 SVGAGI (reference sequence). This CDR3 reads CASSRTVNTEAFF. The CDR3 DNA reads TGTGCCAGCAGCCGGACAGTGAACACTGAAGCTTTCTTT.

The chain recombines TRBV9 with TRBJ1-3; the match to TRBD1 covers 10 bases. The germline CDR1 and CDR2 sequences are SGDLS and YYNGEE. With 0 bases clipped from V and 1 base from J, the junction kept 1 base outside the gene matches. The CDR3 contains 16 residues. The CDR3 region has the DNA TGTGCCAGCAGCGTAGGGACAGGGGGATCTGGAAACACCATATATTTT. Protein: CASSVGTGGSGNTIYF.

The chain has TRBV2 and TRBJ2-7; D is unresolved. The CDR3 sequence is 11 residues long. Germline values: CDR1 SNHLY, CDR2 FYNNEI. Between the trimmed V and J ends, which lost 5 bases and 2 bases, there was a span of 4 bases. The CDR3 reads CASSTAYEQYF. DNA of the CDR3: TGTGCCAGCAGTACAGCCTACGAGCAGTACTTC.

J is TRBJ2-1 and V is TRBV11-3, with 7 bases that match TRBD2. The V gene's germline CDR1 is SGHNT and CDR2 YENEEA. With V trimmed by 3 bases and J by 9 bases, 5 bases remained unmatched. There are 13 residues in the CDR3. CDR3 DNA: TGTGCCAGCAGCTTGGACCCGGGGGGTGAGCAGTTCTTC. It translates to CASSLDPGGEQFF.

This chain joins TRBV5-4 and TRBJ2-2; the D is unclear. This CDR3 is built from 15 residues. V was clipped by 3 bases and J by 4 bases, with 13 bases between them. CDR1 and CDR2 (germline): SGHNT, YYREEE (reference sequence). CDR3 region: CASSYGGSTTGELFF. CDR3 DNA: TGTGCCAGCAGCTACGGCGGTTCGACCACCGGGGAGCTGTTTTTT.

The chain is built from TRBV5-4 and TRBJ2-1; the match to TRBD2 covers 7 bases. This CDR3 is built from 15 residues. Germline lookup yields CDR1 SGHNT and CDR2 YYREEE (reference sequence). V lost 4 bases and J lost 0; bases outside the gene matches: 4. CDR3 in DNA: TGTGCCAGCAGCAGCACTAGCGCCTCCTACAATGAGCAGTTCTTC. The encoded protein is CASSSTSASYNEQFF.

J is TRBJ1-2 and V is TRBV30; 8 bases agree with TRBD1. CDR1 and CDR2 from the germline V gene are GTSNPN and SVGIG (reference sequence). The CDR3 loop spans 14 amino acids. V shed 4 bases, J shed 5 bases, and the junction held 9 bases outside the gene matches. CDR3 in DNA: TGTGCCTGGAACACAGGGGGAAGGCTTTATGGCTACACCTTC. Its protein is CAWNTGGRLYGYTF.

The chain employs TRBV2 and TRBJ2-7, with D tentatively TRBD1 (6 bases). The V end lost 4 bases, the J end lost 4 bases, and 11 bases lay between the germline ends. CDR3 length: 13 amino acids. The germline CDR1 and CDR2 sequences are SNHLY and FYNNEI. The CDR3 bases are TGTGCCAGCAGTGGGCCCAGGGGTTACGAGCAGTACTTC. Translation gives CASSGPRGYEQYF.

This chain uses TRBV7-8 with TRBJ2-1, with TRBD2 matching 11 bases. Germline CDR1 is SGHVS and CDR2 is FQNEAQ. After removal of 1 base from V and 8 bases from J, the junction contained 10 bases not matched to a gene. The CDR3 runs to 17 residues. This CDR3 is CASSLGPELAGDYEQFF. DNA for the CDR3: TGTGCCAGCAGCTTAGGTCCTGAACTAGCGGGAGACTATGAGCAGTTCTTC.

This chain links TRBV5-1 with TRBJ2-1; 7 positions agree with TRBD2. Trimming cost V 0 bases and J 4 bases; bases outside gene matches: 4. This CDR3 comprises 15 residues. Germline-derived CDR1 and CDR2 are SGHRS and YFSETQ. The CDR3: CASSLDGTTYNEQFF. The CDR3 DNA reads TGCGCCAGCAGCTTGGACGGGACTACGTACAATGAGCAGTTCTTC.

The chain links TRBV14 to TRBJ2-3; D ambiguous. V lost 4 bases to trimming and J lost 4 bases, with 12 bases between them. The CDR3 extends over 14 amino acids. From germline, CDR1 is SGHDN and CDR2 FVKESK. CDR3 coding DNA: TGTGCCAGCAGCCGGATAGCTAAAGCAGATACGCAGTATTTT. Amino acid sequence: CASSRIAKADTQYF.

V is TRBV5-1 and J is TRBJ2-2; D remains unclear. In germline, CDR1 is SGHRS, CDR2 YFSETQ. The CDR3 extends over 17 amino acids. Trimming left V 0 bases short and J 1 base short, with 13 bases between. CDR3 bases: TGCGCCAGCAGCTTGGAGTCAAATACCGTGAACACCGGGGAGCTGTTTTTT. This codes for CASSLESNTVNTGELFF.

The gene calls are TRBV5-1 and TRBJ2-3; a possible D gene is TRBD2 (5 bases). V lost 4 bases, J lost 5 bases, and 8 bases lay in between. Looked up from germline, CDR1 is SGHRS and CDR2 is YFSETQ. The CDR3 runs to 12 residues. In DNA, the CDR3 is TGCGCCAGCAGCGAACGGGGAGATACGCAGTATTTT. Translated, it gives CASSERGDTQYF.

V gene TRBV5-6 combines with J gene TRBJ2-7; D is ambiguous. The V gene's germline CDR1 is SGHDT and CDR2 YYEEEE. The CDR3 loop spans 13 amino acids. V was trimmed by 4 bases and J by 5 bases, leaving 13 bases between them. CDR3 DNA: TGTGCCAGCAGCCCCTCACGCCGCGACGAGCAGTACTTC. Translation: CASSPSRRDEQYF. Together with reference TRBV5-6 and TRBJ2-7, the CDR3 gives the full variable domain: DAGVTQSPTHLIKTRGQQVTLRCSPKSGHDTVSWYQQALGQGPQFIFQYYEEEERQRGNFPDRFSGHQFPNYSSELNVNALLLGDSALYLCASSPSRRDEQYFGPGTRLTVT.

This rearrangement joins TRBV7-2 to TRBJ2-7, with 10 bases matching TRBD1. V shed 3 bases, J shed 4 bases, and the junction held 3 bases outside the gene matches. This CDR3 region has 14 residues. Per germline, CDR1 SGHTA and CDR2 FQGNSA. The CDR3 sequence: CASSFDRGQYEQYF. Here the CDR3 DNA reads TGTGCCAGCAGCTTCGACAGGGGGCAGTACGAGCAGTACTTC.

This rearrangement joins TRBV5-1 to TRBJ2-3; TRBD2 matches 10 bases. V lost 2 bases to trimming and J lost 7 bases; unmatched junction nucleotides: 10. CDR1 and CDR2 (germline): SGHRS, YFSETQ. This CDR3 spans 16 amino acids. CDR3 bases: TGCGCCAGCAGCTTTTCGCTAGCGGGAGCTTTAAATACGCAGTATTTT. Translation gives CASSFSLAGALNTQYF.

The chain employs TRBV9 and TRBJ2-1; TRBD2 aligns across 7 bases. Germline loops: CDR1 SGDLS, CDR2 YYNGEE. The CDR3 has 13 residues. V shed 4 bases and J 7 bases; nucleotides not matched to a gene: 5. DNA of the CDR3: TGTGCCAGCAGCAAAGGACTAGAAAATGAGCAGTTCTTC. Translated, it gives CASSKGLENEQFF.

CDR3 amino acids: CASSVGGGSFYNEQFF. The DNA of the CDR3 is TGTGCCAGCAGCGTAGGAGGCGGGAGTTTCTACAATGAGCAGTTCTTC. The chain combines TRBV9 with TRBJ2-1; 7 nucleotides match TRBD2. The germline CDR1 and CDR2 sequences are SGDLS and YYNGEE. This CDR3 is built from 16 residues. Germline trimming cut 0 bases from V and 3 bases from J; bases unmatched to any gene: 6.

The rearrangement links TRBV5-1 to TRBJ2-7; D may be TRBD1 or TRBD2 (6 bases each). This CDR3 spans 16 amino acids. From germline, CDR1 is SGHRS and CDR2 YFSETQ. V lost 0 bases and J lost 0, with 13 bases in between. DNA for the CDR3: TGCGCCAGCAGCTTGGACAGGGAGGAGAGCTCCTACGAGCAGTACTTC. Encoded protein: CASSLDREESSYEQYF. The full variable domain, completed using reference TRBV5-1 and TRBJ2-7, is KAGVTQTPRYLIKTRGQQVTLSCSPISGHRSVSWYQQTPGQGLQFLFEYFSETQRNKGNFPGRFSGRQFSNSRSEMNVSTLELGDSALYLCASSLDREESSYEQYFGPGTRLTVT.

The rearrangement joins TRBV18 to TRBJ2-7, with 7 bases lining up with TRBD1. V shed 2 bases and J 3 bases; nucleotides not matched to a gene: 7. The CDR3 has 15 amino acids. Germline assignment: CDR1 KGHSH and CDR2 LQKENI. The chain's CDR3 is CASSPEGQTNYEQYF. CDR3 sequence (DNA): TGTGCCAGCTCACCAGAGGGACAGACGAACTACGAGCAGTACTTC.

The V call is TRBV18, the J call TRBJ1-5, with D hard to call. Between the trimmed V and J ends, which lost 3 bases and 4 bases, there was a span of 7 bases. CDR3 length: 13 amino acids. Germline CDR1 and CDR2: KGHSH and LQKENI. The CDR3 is CASSPRTNQPQHF. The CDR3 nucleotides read TGTGCCAGCTCACCGAGAACAAATCAGCCCCAGCATTTT.

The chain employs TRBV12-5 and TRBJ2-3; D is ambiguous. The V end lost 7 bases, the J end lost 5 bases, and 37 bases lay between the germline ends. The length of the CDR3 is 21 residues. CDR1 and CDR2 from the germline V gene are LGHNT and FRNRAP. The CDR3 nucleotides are TGTGCTAGTGCGCTTTCCTCCTCACTCTGGGAAATGACGGATAAAGTAGATACGCAGTATTTT. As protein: CASALSSSLWEMTDKVDTQYF. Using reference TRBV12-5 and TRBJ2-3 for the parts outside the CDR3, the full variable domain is DARVTQTPRHKVTEMGQEVTMRCQPILGHNTVFWYRQTMMQGLELLAYFRNRAPLDDSGMPKDRFSAEMPDATLATLKIQPSEPRDSAVYFCASALSSSLWEMTDKVDTQYFGPGTRLTVL.

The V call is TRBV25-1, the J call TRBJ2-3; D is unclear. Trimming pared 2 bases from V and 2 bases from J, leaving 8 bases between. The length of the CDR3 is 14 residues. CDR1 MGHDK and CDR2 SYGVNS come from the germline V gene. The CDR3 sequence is CASSELNPTDTQYF. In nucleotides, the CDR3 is TGTGCCAGCAGTGAACTGAACCCCACAGATACGCAGTATTTT.

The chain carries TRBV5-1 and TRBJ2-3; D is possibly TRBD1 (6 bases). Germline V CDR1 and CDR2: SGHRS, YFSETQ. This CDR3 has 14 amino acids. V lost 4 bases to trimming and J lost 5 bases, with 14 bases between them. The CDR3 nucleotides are TGCGCCAGCAGCCCCCGGGACAAAAAAGATACGCAGTATTTT. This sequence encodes CASSPRDKKDTQYF.

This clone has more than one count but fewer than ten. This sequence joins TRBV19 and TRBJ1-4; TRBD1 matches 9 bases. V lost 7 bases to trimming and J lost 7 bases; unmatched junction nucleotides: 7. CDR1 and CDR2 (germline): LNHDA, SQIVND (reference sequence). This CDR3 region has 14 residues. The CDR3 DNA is TGTGCCAGTATCGACAGGGGGGAGAGTGAAAAACTGTTTTTT. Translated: CASIDRGESEKLFF. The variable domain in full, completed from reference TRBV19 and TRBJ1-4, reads DGGITQSPKYLFRKEGQNVTLSCEQNLNHDAMYWYRQDPGQGLRLIYYSQIVNDFQKGDIAEGYSVSREKKESFPLTVTSAQKNPTAFYLCASIDRGESEKLFFGSGTQLSVL.

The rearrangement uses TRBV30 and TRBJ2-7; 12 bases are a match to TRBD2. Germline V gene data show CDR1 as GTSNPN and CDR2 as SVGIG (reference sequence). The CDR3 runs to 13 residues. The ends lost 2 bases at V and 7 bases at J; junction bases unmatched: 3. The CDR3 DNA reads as TGTGCCTGGAGTCTAGCGGGAGGGCGGGAGCAGTACTTC. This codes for CAWSLAGGREQYF.

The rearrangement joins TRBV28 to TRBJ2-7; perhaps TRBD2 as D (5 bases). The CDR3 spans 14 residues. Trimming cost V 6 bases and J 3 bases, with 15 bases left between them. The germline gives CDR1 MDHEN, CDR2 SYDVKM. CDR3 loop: CASSLALMGYEQYF. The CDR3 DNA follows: TGTGCCAGCAGCTTAGCGTTAATGGGCTACGAGCAGTACTTC.